A single sample gave rise to the 25 T cell receptor beta chains below, sequenced in a study of technical replicates of blood from a handful of donors. Clones were sequenced by immunoSEQ multiplex PCR, and TCRdb holds only the in-frame ones, with some missing. The repertoire has 65,000 to 85,000 clones, 85% to 95% of them found once; the top ten carry 0.37%. Source material: T cells isolated from PBMCs. Receptors originate from a human donor in good health.

The chain joins TRBV15 to TRBJ1-5, with 7 bases that match TRBD1. Germline loops: CDR1 LNHNV, CDR2 YYDKDF (reference sequence). CDR3 length equals 16 residues. The V gene end was trimmed by 0 bases and the J gene end by 3 bases; junction bases not matched to a gene: 5. The CDR3 spells CATSRDGGGNNQPQHF. In DNA, the CDR3 is TGTGCCACCAGCAGAGACGGAGGGGGCAACAATCAGCCCCAGCATTTT. Drawing the rest from reference TRBV15 and TRBJ1-5, the complete variable domain is DAMVIQNPRYQVTQFGKPVTLSCSQTLNHNVMYWYQQKSSQAPKLLFHYYDKDFNNEADTPDNFQSRRPNTSFCFLDIRSPGLGDTAMYLCATSRDGGGNNQPQHFGDGTRLSIL.

This clone was counted a few times. This chain connects TRBV5-1 to TRBJ2-7; 7 bases map to TRBD1. V was pared by 4 bases and J by 0 bases, with 7 bases of the junction left unmatched. CDR1 SGHRS and CDR2 YFSETQ come from the germline V gene. The CDR3 loop spans 15 amino acids. This CDR3 reads CASSGGQASSYEQYF. CDR3 nucleotide sequence: TGCGCCAGCAGCGGCGGACAGGCGAGCTCCTACGAGCAGTACTTC.

The genes are TRBV15 and TRBJ1-5, with D perhaps TRBD1 (6 bases). There are 14 residues in the CDR3. Germline V CDR1 and CDR2: LNHNV, YYDKDF (reference sequence). The ends were cut back, 3 bases at V and 5 bases at J, with 11 bases in the middle. This CDR3 reads CATSRGHPDQPQHF. CDR3 nucleotides: TGTGCCACCAGCAGGGGACACCCAGATCAGCCCCAGCATTTT.

This chain links TRBV5-6 with TRBJ2-5, with D perhaps TRBD1 (6 bases). CDR1 and CDR2 from the germline V gene are SGHDT and YYEEEE. V was shortened by 3 bases and J by 2 bases, with 11 bases between the two germline ends. The CDR3 totals 14 residues. The CDR3 region has the DNA TGTGCCAGCAGCTACACAGGGTGGCAAGAGACCCAGTACTTC. Translated, it gives CASSYTGWQETQYF. The full variable domain, completed using reference TRBV5-6 and TRBJ2-5, is DAGVTQSPTHLIKTRGQQVTLRCSPKSGHDTVSWYQQALGQGPQFIFQYYEEEERQRGNFPDRFSGHQFPNYSSELNVNALLLGDSALYLCASSYTGWQETQYFGPGTRLLVL.

The rearrangement joins TRBV15 to TRBJ2-7, with D hard to call. Germline V CDR1 and CDR2: LNHNV, YYDKDF (reference sequence). Trimming took 0 bases from V and 1 from J, leaving 7 bases between them. This CDR3 spans 14 amino acids. The DNA of the CDR3 is TGTGCCACCAGCAGAGATGAAACTTCCTACGAGCAGTACTTC. It specifies CATSRDETSYEQYF.

The V call is TRBV27, the J call TRBJ2-7, with 8 bases that match TRBD2. The V segment lost 4 bases and the J segment 1 base; nucleotides outside the gene matches: 3. Per germline, CDR1 MNHEY and CDR2 SMNVEV (reference sequence). CDR3 length: 14 residues. Here the CDR3 reads CASSSQRGSYEQYF. The CDR3 DNA is TGTGCCAGCAGTTCTCAGCGGGGGTCCTACGAGCAGTACTTC.

V and J are TRBV9 and TRBJ2-1; D possibly corresponds to TRBD2 (6 bases). The CDR3 is 15 amino acids. Germline V gene data show CDR1 as SGDLS and CDR2 as YYNGEE. V lost 4 bases and J lost 4, with 15 bases in between. CDR3 nucleotides: TGTGCCAGCAGCCCAATGTGGAGGGAGTACAATGAGCAGTTCTTC. This codes for CASSPMWREYNEQFF.

The genes are TRBV7-2 and TRBJ2-7, with 7 nucleotides matching TRBD1. CDR1 and CDR2 (germline): SGHTA, FQGNSA. V shed 4 bases and J 2 bases; nucleotides not matched to a gene: 5. The CDR3 covers 14 residues. The CDR3 bases are TGTGCCAGCAGCTCCCGGGACAGCCCCTACGAGCAGTACTTC. It encodes CASSSRDSPYEQYF.

The rearrangement links TRBV19 to TRBJ2-7; 8 bases line up with TRBD1. V lost 1 base and J lost 1; bases outside the gene matches: 3. The CDR3 runs 15 residues. Germline CDR1 and CDR2: LNHDA and SQIVND (reference sequence). The CDR3 reads CASSIGHRGSYEQYF. DNA for the CDR3: TGTGCCAGTAGTATAGGACACAGGGGGTCCTACGAGCAGTACTTC.

This clone has just one count. J is TRBJ1-1 and V is TRBV2; D uncertain. Germline loops: CDR1 SNHLY, CDR2 FYNNEI. V was shortened by 6 bases and J by 0 bases, with 8 bases between the two germline ends. The CDR3 is made up of 13 amino acids. The CDR3 is CASRADLNTEAFF. CDR3 in DNA: TGTGCCAGCAGGGCAGATTTGAACACTGAAGCTTTCTTT.

V usage is TRBV29-1 and J usage is TRBJ2-3, with TRBD2 as a possible D gene (6 bases). The CDR3 length is 14 residues. V shed 6 bases and J shed 2 bases, with 15 bases lying between them. Looked up from germline, CDR1 is SQVTM and CDR2 is ANQGSEA. CDR3 loop: CSVDQGGITDTQYF. DNA of the CDR3: TGCAGCGTCGATCAGGGCGGGATCACAGATACGCAGTATTTT.

The rearrangement joins TRBV6-5 to TRBJ2-3; 9 bases fit TRBD2. Unmatched junction bases numbered 1, after V lost 3 bases and J lost 3 bases. This CDR3 is built from 14 residues. The germline CDR1 and CDR2 sequences are MNHEY and SVGAGI. The CDR3 nucleotides read TGTGCCAGCAGTTATAGCGGGAGAACAGATACGCAGTATTTT. It yields the protein CASSYSGRTDTQYF.

This chain joins TRBV7-3 and TRBJ2-5, with 9 bases that match TRBD1. The J segment lost 5 bases and the V segment lost 5 bases, leaving 9 bases of the junction unmatched. Germline V gene data show CDR1 as SGHTA and CDR2 as FQGTGA. The CDR3 contains 15 residues. As DNA, the CDR3 is TGTGCCAGCAGCCACCCGACAGGGGGAGGGGAGACCCAGTACTTC. Residues: CASSHPTGGGETQYF.

J is TRBJ2-7 and V is TRBV7-9; 12 bases line up with TRBD2. The trim removed 1 base at V and 0 bases at J, leaving 7 bases unmatched. The CDR3 loop spans 18 amino acids. Germline-derived CDR1 and CDR2 are SEHNR and FQNEAQ (reference sequence). The chain's CDR3 is CASSLGTSGEILSYEQYF. The CDR3 DNA is TGTGCCAGCAGCTTAGGGACTAGCGGGGAGATCCTCTCCTACGAGCAGTACTTC.

The chain links TRBV19 to TRBJ1-1, with a weak D call TRBD1 (5 bases). The germline V gene has CDR1 LNHDA and CDR2 SQIVND (reference sequence). V lost 1 base to trimming and J lost 8 bases, with 11 bases between them. CDR3 length: 13 residues. This chain's CDR3 is CASSIVGGGEAFF. The CDR3 nucleotides are TGTGCCAGTAGTATAGTCGGGGGTGGGGAAGCTTTCTTT.

V usage is TRBV28 and J usage is TRBJ2-7; TRBD1 agrees at 10 bases. The CDR3 runs to 14 residues. V shed 1 base and J 6 bases; nucleotides not matched to a gene: 3. Per the germline V gene, CDR1 is MDHEN and CDR2 is SYDVKM. In DNA, the CDR3 is TGTGCCAGCAGTTTATTGGACAGGGGGGGCGAGCAGTACTTC. Amino acid sequence: CASSLLDRGGEQYF.

V is TRBV5-4 and J is TRBJ1-2; D is ambiguous. The length of the CDR3 is 12 residues. V lost 0 bases and J lost 7, with 7 bases in between. CDR1 is SGHNT and CDR2 is YYREEE in the germline V gene (reference sequence). The CDR3 reads CASSLGLRGYTF. The CDR3 DNA reads TGTGCCAGCAGCTTGGGGCTCCGTGGCTACACCTTC. Filled out from reference TRBV5-4 and TRBJ1-2, the complete variable domain reads ETGVTQSPTHLIKTRGQQVTLRCSSQSGHNTVSWYQQALGQGPQFIFQYYREEENGRGNFPPRFSGLQFPNYSSELNVNALELDDSALYLCASSLGLRGYTFGSGTRLTVV.

The V and J genes are TRBV27 and TRBJ2-5; possible D gene TRBD1, 6 bases. The germline V and J ends were trimmed by 5 bases and 2 bases, with 9 bases remaining between them. The CDR3 consists of 13 residues. CDR1 and CDR2 (germline): MNHEY, SMNVEV (reference sequence). CDR3 coding DNA: TGTGCCAGCAGTCTAGGACAGCAAGAGACCCAGTACTTC. This translates into CASSLGQQETQYF.

This chain joins TRBV6-6 and TRBJ2-7, with TRBD2 identical over 13 bases. The CDR3 runs 13 residues. CDR1 is MNHNY and CDR2 is SVGAGI in the germline V gene (reference sequence). V gave up 7 bases and J gave up 7 bases; unmatched junction bases: 4. In DNA, the CDR3 is TGTGCCAGCACTGGGACTAGCGGGACTGAGCAGTACTTC. It translates to CASTGTSGTEQYF.

This chain uses TRBV6-6 with TRBJ2-6; possible D gene TRBD2, 6 bases. Germline-derived CDR1 and CDR2 are MNHNY and SVGAGI (reference sequence). The CDR3 is 16 residues long. V was shortened by 7 bases and J by 0 bases, with 13 bases between the two germline ends. The CDR3 sequence is CASTGDGTSGANVLTF. CDR3 coding DNA: TGTGCCAGCACGGGGGACGGAACCTCTGGGGCCAACGTCCTGACTTTC.

This clone was observed a single time. V is TRBV21-1 and J is TRBJ2-3; the table's D call of TRBD1 was not tested on the DNA. TRBV21-1 represents a pseudogene. This CDR3 has 14 residues. The CDR3 nucleotides are TGTGCCAGCAGCACCCGACAGTTCTCAGATACGCAGTATTTT. It codes for CASSTRQFSDTQYF.

The chain carries TRBV29-1 and TRBJ1-1; no clear D gene. CDR3 size: 12 residues. Trimming left V 7 bases short and J 0 bases short, with 9 bases between. Germline values: CDR1 SQVTM, CDR2 ANQGSEA. The CDR3, as DNA: TGCAGCGCTTCCGGGGTGAACACTGAAGCTTTCTTT. It is translated as CSASGVNTEAFF.

The V gene is TRBV28, the J gene TRBJ1-5; D may be TRBD1 (6 bases). CDR1 and CDR2 (germline): MDHEN, SYDVKM. The CDR3 spans 15 residues. Trimming removed 6 bases from V and 5 bases from J, with 17 bases in between. The CDR3: CASREKQGFYQPQHF. The CDR3 nucleotides are TGTGCCAGCAGGGAAAAACAGGGTTTTTATCAGCCCCAGCATTTT.

The chain carries TRBV7-2 and TRBJ2-7; TRBD1 matches at 7 bases. This CDR3 contains 14 residues. Germline V gives CDR1 SGHTA, CDR2 FQGNSA. The ends lost 1 base at V and 4 bases at J; junction bases unmatched: 4. CDR3: CASSLGTQGYEQYF. The CDR3 nucleotides read TGTGCCAGCAGCTTAGGTACACAGGGGTACGAGCAGTACTTC.

The J gene is TRBJ1-5, the V gene TRBV2, with TRBD1 as a possible D gene (5 bases). Trimming stripped 7 bases from V and 3 bases from J, with 13 bases between. The CDR3 totals 14 residues. Germline CDR1 and CDR2: SNHLY and FYNNEI. As DNA, the CDR3 is TGTGCCAGCATGCGGGGGACTAACAATCAGCCCCAGCATTTT. This sequence encodes CASMRGTNNQPQHF.